The 14 T cell receptor beta chains presented below share a single source sample, sequenced in a study of shared clonotypes between healthy human individuals. Assay used: immunoSEQ multiplex PCR; TCRdb lists only in-frame clones, some missing. The data hold 2 million to 2.5 million clones, with around 92% observed a single time. Sequencing used naive CD4+ T cells from PBMCs. As to subset: CD45RA+ positively selected. The receptors shown here come from a man aged 18 to 35 in good health. Some clones in this sample may be carry-over from other donors' samples.

The rearrangement uses TRBV7-2 and TRBJ2-7, with TRBD2 matching over 14 bases. The J segment lost 6 bases and the V segment lost 5 bases, leaving 12 bases of the junction unmatched. This CDR3 contains 17 residues. The germline gives CDR1 SGHTA, CDR2 FQGNSA. The DNA of the CDR3 is TGTGCCAGCAGCCCCCAGGGGACTAGCGGGAGTCCCCTCGAGCAGTACTTC. It specifies CASSPQGTSGSPLEQYF.

The chain is built from TRBV5-1 and TRBJ2-3; D is uncertain. CDR3 length: 15 amino acids. Trimming shortened V by 4 bases and J by 5 bases, and 17 bases separated the two germline ends. Per germline, CDR1 SGHRS and CDR2 YFSETQ. In nucleotides, the CDR3 is TGCGCCAGCAGCATGAACCGGGCGAAGGTAGATACGCAGTATTTT. Its translation is CASSMNRAKVDTQYF.

The chain uses TRBV6-4 and TRBJ1-2, with D perhaps matching TRBD1 (5 bases). The germline V and J ends were trimmed by 0 bases and 4 bases, with 9 bases remaining between them. In germline, CDR1 is MRHNA, CDR2 SNTAGT. The CDR3 runs 14 residues. This CDR3 is CASSDSGRSYGYTF. The DNA for the CDR3 is TGTGCCAGCAGTGACTCGGGGCGATCCTATGGCTACACCTTC.

The chain has TRBV28 and TRBJ2-7; D gene uncertain. The CDR3 runs to 14 residues. V gave up 1 base and J gave up 1 base, with 8 bases separating them. Germline CDR1 reads MDHEN; CDR2 reads SYDVKM. Written as DNA, the CDR3 is TGTGCCAGCAGTTTATTACATTCTTCCTACGAGCAGTACTTC. It is translated as CASSLLHSSYEQYF.

The table lists this clone with a few counts. This chain links TRBV7-9 with TRBJ1-3; no reliable D call. The CDR3 runs 12 residues. Trimming cost V 4 bases and J 10 bases, with 11 bases left between them. CDR1 is SEHNR and CDR2 is FQNEAQ in the germline V gene (reference sequence). CDR3 protein: CASSSGIETIYF. The CDR3 DNA reads as TGTGCCAGCAGCTCTGGGATAGAGACCATATATTTT. The variable domain in full, with the rest retrieved from reference TRBV7-9 and TRBJ1-3, is DTGVSQNPRHKITKRGQNVTFRCDPISEHNRLYWYRQTLGQGPEFLTYFQNEAQLEKSRLLSDRFSAERPKGSFSTLEIQRTEQGDSAMYLCASSSGIETIYFGEGSWLTVV.

The chain employs TRBV9 and TRBJ1-1, with D possibly TRBD1 on 5 matching bases. The CDR3 runs to 14 residues. The V gene's germline CDR1 is SGDLS and CDR2 YYNGEE. V lost 4 bases, J lost 1 base, and 11 bases lay in between. Written as DNA, the CDR3 is TGTGCCAGCAGCCCCCTCCAGGGGAACACTGAAGCTTTCTTT. It yields the protein CASSPLQGNTEAFF.

This chain connects TRBV5-1 to TRBJ2-3; 10 bases fit TRBD2. The CDR3 covers 16 residues. CDR1 is SGHRS, CDR2 YFSETQ, per germline. The V segment lost 3 bases and the J segment 2 bases; nucleotides outside the gene matches: 6. CDR3 DNA: TGCGCCAGCAGCTCTCTAACTAGCGGGGTCACAGATACGCAGTATTTT. This sequence encodes CASSSLTSGVTDTQYF.

V usage is TRBV13 and J usage is TRBJ1-5; D ambiguous. Germline V gene lookup returns CDR1 PRHDT and CDR2 FYEKMQ (reference sequence). Trimming took off 5 bases at V and 0 bases at J, with 11 bases between the two ends. This CDR3 comprises 15 residues. The CDR3 bases are TGTGCCAGCAGCCAATGGTCGGGTAGCAATCAGCCCCAGCATTTT. Its protein product is CASSQWSGSNQPQHF.

The V call is TRBV10-3, the J call TRBJ1-4; D gene uncertain. The germline V gene encodes CDR1 ENHRY and CDR2 SYGVKD. The CDR3 totals 13 residues. The V gene lost 2 bases and the J gene lost 5 bases, with 6 bases spanning the gap. DNA of the CDR3: TGTGCCATCAGTGAGCTCAGAAATGAAAAACTGTTTTTT. It translates to CAISELRNEKLFF.

V and J are TRBV7-3 and TRBJ2-1, with TRBD2 matching over 11 bases. The germline gives CDR1 SGHTA, CDR2 FQGTGA. The CDR3 runs 16 residues. Losses at the gene ends were 3 bases for V and 8 bases for J; bases not matched to a gene: 9. CDR3 protein: CASSLGSGRVLDEQFF. CDR3 sequence (DNA): TGTGCCAGCAGCTTGGGTAGCGGGAGGGTTTTGGATGAGCAGTTCTTC. The entire variable domain, with the rest obtained from reference TRBV7-3 and TRBJ2-1, is as follows: GAGVSQTPSNKVTEKGKYVELRCDPISGHTALYWYRQSLGQGPEFLIYFQGTGAADDSGLPNDRFFAVRPEGSVSTLKIQRTERGDSAVYLCASSLGSGRVLDEQFFGPGTRLTVL.

This clone was found a few times. V gene TRBV27 combines with J gene TRBJ1-2, with D hard to call. V lost 5 bases and J 4 bases, leaving 11 bases between the germline ends. There are 13 residues in the CDR3. Germline V gene sequence: CDR1 MNHEY, CDR2 SMNVEV (reference sequence). The CDR3 DNA sequence: TGTGCCAGCAGTCCCTCGGGAGTCTATGGCTACACCTTC. It yields the protein CASSPSGVYGYTF.

The V and J genes are TRBV14 and TRBJ2-7, with a tentative D call TRBD1 (5 bases). Germline V CDR1 and CDR2: SGHDN, FVKESK. V lost 5 bases, J lost 6 bases, and 14 bases lay in between. The CDR3 spans 13 residues. Here the CDR3 reads CASSARQIGEQYF. Written as DNA, the CDR3 is TGTGCCAGCAGCGCGCGACAGATCGGCGAGCAGTACTTC.

This chain uses TRBV5-8 with TRBJ2-7, with D perhaps being TRBD1 or TRBD2 (5 bases each). The CDR3 runs to 16 residues. Per the germline V gene, CDR1 is SGHTS and CDR2 is YDEGEE. Deletions cut 3 bases from V and 1 base from J, with 17 bases between. The CDR3 loop is CASSWLLGVWSYEQYF. CDR3 in DNA: TGTGCCAGCAGCTGGCTATTGGGGGTATGGTCCTACGAGCAGTACTTC.

The genes are TRBV10-3 and TRBJ2-7, with 11 bases fitting TRBD2. The germline CDR1 and CDR2 sequences are ENHRY and SYGVKD. Trimming removed 4 bases from V and 7 bases from J; junction bases left unmatched: 3. The CDR3 runs to 13 residues. The CDR3 DNA reads as TGTGCCATCAGTGGACTAGCGGGAACGGAGCAGTACTTC. Its protein product is CAISGLAGTEQYF.